This TCR beta chain was captured by sequencing in a study of T cells in Graves' hyperthyroidism and ophthalmopathy (dated 2019 in TCRdb). For the wider study: Peripheral blood was collected at initial diagnosis, before any treatment. A discovery cohort of about 96 patients, approximately 45 with Graves' ophthalmopathy and roughly 59 with stable Graves' hyperthyroidism, was used to find distinguishing TCR V-J signatures. An independent validation cohort of some 18 hyperthyroidism patients and about 16 patients who later progressed to ophthalmopathy tested prospective prediction of ophthalmopathy. For training and testing, the 80 to 100 patients in the discovery cohort were randomly divided in a 7:3 ratio. In more than 5 Graves' hyperthyroidism patients, the study also compared T-cell repertoires from thyroid tissue with T-cell repertoires from blood. After blood sampling, hyperthyroidism patients were treated with methimazole at a starting dose of 30 mg daily, and ophthalmopathy patients were treated with high-dose intravenous methylprednisolone. The paper reports TCR Vbeta CDR3 sequencing of 130 to 150 peripheral blood samples: over 40 ophthalmopathy, roughly 74 hyperthyroidism and around 17 progressor patients.

In the ophthalmopathy patients, disease was moderately to severely active, with a Clinical Activity Score of 3 or more, a NOSPECS grade of 4 or more, and a duration of less than 3 months. The study excluded patients with uncontrolled infections, other autoimmune diseases, pregnancy or lactation. Diagnoses were established on the basis of clinical symptoms, serum thyroxine and TRAb, thyroid ultrasound, and orbital computed tomography. PBMCs were isolated from 10 ml of fresh peripheral blood by Ficoll-Paque density gradient centrifugation. Trizol reagent was used to extract total RNA, and RNA quality was then checked on an Agilent 2100 Bioanalyzer. Relative to germline, V is 2 bases shorter and J is 5 bases shorter, with 13 bases between their ends. The germline V gene specifies SGHAT as CDR1 and FQNNGV as CDR2. The CDR3 runs 14 residues from the cysteine to the phenylalanine. CDR3 DNA is the only sequence kept; it has 42 bases, read in frame from the first base.

This clonotype was seen repeatedly, ten times or more. The clone's antigen remains unknown. No base quality information exists; no much larger clone differs at one position. The TCR beta CDR3 regions were amplified from RNA transcripts. For the first round of RT-PCR on the TCR CDR3, the HTBI primer set was used together with the Qiagen OneStep RT-PCR kit. The libraries were constructed in a second round of multiplex PCR and then size-selected and purified. Sequencing of the libraries was done on an Illumina HiSeq2000 using paired-end 100 bp reads. For the original study's pipeline: SOAPnuke was used to process the raw data, throwing out any read that contained adapters or uncalled bases, had a mean Phred below 15, or lacked an exact constant-primer or identifier match. COPE v1.2.5 was used to merge high-quality paired reads, and clonotypes were defined as unique nucleotide sequences. MiTCR v1.1 was used to align the clonotypes against IMGT TRBV, TRBD and TRBJ reference segments. The analysis was restricted to V-J combinations with a frequency above 0.0001, which together covered just over 98% of the repertoires. The TCS score was defined as the ratio of F50 (clonal expansion) to E x V (chaos), calculated using BLOSUM62-based TCRdist between CDR3 peptides within each V-J. Welch's t-statistics and random forest reduced roughly 500 V-J features to roughly 13, which were used in a naive Bayes classifier (R e1071). Starting from the raw public reads, TCRdb applied fastp trimming at Q25, assembled clones with MiXCR and retained in-frame beta chains. Under each unique CDR3 protein, matching rows form one entry showing the most common genes and DNA. These V and J calls are TCRdb output, not the study's own analysis. Here the sample has over 250,000 distinct CDR3 sequences; roughly 13% occur a single time. The ten most abundant clones make up 34% of the sample.

Study-wide conclusions, independent of this receptor: In validation, the model predicted progression to ophthalmopathy a median of roughly 6.2 months before onset, with approximately 70% sensitivity and about 75% specificity. Sample size was not statistically predetermined, and blinding of investigators to group allocation was not performed. In cross-validation, a model built on a 13 V-J signature told ophthalmopathy apart from stable hyperthyroidism with just under 90% sensitivity and around 84% specificity, and in testing the same model reached 80%/75%. Most expanded thyroid clonotypes (frequency above 0.001) were also found in blood, which suggests that blood repertoires may mirror thyroid immune responses.

The source is a woman between 40 and 50 years old with Graves' ophthalmopathy. The chain employs TRBV11-2 and TRBJ2-7; the best D guess is TRBD1, with 6 bases matching. The sequenced material came from blood. The CDR3 has the sequence CASSLFRGDHEQYF. The DNA is as follows: TGTGCCAGCAGCTTATTCAGGGGCGACCACGAGCAGTACTTC.